This TCR beta chain was recovered during a study of cytomegalovirus exposure and HLA in healthy donors. Notes on the study in general: Cytomegalovirus association was listed for about 150 TCR beta chains. Based on reports, TCR beta sequences accurately predicted HLA-A and HLA-B alleles for most subjects. Previously analyzed data showed that most TCR beta V segments were productive at a frequency of about 87% or about 30%. Most of the CMV-associated TCR beta chains (in a later analysis) appeared to be HLA-restricted.

CDR3 length: 11 amino acids. Germline loops: CDR1 LNHDA, CDR2 SQIVND (reference sequence). Trimming took 3 bases from V and 13 from J, leaving 10 bases between them. PCR amplification relied on 60 Vbeta primers (plus 13 Jbeta primers). Produced via immunoSEQ multiplex PCR; TCRdb's table is partial and in-frame only. This table has around 130,000 clones, roughly 84% appearing once. In regard to this clone: Its antigen remains unidentified.

Sequenced sample: PBMCs. This TCR came from a man aged 50 to 60 in good health and CMV-seronegative. This chain links TRBV19 with TRBJ2-1; D not certain. The CDR3 reads CASSIRDFQFF. The CDR3 DNA reads TGTGCCAGTAGTATTAGAGACTTTCAGTTCTTC.